Shown below are 27 T cell receptor beta chains from a single sample sequenced in a study of post-analysis software for immune sequencing data. Researchers reported that TCR beta cDNA libraries carried unique molecular identifiers. From the PCR reads, TCRdb called clonotypes with MiXCR, one entry per CDR3 protein. The sample lists about 460,000 distinct CDR3 sequences; roughly 45% were seen once. General observations from the study: The five TRBV segments detected at higher frequency in patients than in controls included TRBV5-6, TRBV5-1 and TRBV20-1.

The antigens these receptors bind are not known. The sample was blood. The receptors stem from a girl aged 10-17 years with multiple sclerosis.

The chain has TRBV4-1 and TRBJ2-7; 11 nucleotides align to TRBD1. V shed 0 bases and J 4 bases; nucleotides not matched to a gene: 2. CDR3 length: 15 residues. Germline CDR1 MGHRA, CDR2 YSYEKL. The CDR3 here is CASSQDGTGGYEQYF. The CDR3 DNA reads TGCGCCAGCAGCCAAGATGGGACAGGGGGTTACGAGCAGTACTTC.

The chain recombines TRBV28 with TRBJ2-1, with 10 bases fitting TRBD2. V was pared by 3 bases and J by 8 bases, with 7 bases of the junction left unmatched. This CDR3 has 15 amino acids. From germline, CDR1 is MDHEN and CDR2 SYDVKM. The CDR3 DNA reads TGTGCCAGCAGTTTCGGGCTAGCGGGAGTATATGAGCAGTTCTTC. It codes for CASSFGLAGVYEQFF.

The CDR3 sequence: CASSSVAGDPFF. CDR3 sequence (DNA): TGTGCCAGCAGCTCCGTAGCGGGAGATCCGTTCTTC. V usage is TRBV7-3 and J usage is TRBJ2-1; 9 positions agree with TRBD2. V lost 4 bases, J lost 15 bases, and 7 bases stayed unmatched. CDR3 length: 12 residues. Germline V gives CDR1 SGHTA, CDR2 FQGTGA.

This clonotype was detected only a few times. V usage is TRBV28 and J usage is TRBJ1-2, with a tentative D call TRBD1 (6 bases). The CDR3 spans 11 residues. Trimming took off 5 bases at V and 12 bases at J, with 13 bases between the two ends. The germline gives CDR1 MDHEN, CDR2 SYDVKM. In DNA form, the CDR3 reads TGTGCCAGCAGTCGTGACAGGTTGCACACCTTC. This encodes CASSRDRLHTF.

The chain combines TRBV6-2 or TRBV6-3 with TRBJ2-7; TRBD2 matches at 9 bases. V dropped 7 bases and J dropped 2; count of bases not matched to a gene: 9. The length of the CDR3 is 15 residues. Germline V CDR1 and CDR2: MNHEY, SVGEGT. The DNA for the CDR3 is TGTGCCAGCACTCGCAGCGGGAGGCCCACCTACGAGCAGTACTTC. It is translated as CASTRSGRPTYEQYF.

With respect to this clonotype: A much bigger clone sits one base away, suggesting this may be a read error. This chain uses TRBV10-3 with TRBJ2-4; no clear D gene. The DNA end lines up better with TRBJ2-7; the J call may be wrong. CDR3 length: 11 residues. Per germline, CDR1 ENHRY and CDR2 SYGVKD. The CDR3 DNA sequence: TGTGCCATCAGTAAAGCTTACGAGCAGTACTTC. It encodes CAISKAYEQYF.

The rearrangement uses TRBV7-9 and TRBJ2-1, with D perhaps TRBD2 (5 bases). V shed 7 bases and J shed 1 base, with 11 bases lying between them. CDR1 is SEHNR and CDR2 is FQNEAQ in the germline V gene (reference sequence). The CDR3 covers 14 residues. CDR3 region: CASTPDFSYNEQFF. The CDR3 coding sequence is TGTGCCAGCACCCCGGACTTTTCCTACAATGAGCAGTTCTTC.

This sequence joins TRBV4-1 and TRBJ2-1; 7 bases fit TRBD2. The CDR3 covers 16 residues. The germline CDR1 and CDR2 sequences are MGHRA and YSYEKL. The trim removed 0 bases at V and 4 bases at J, leaving 6 bases unmatched. In nucleotides, the CDR3 is TGCGCCAGCAGCCAAGATACCAGCGGGGCTTACAATGAGCAGTTCTTC. Its protein product is CASSQDTSGAYNEQFF.

In this sample, this clonotype turned up a few times. This chain links TRBV6-1 with TRBJ1-1; maybe TRBD1 (5 bases). CDR1 MNHNS and CDR2 SASEGT come from the germline V gene. The CDR3 has 13 residues. Trimming pared 0 bases from V and 9 bases from J, leaving 11 bases between. The CDR3 nucleotides are TGTGCCAGCAGTGAAGCAAGGGGCAGCCAAGCTTTCTTT. Its protein is CASSEARGSQAFF.

V and J are TRBV19 and TRBJ2-1; D possibly corresponds to TRBD1 (5 bases). V was trimmed by 1 base and J by 7 bases, leaving 17 bases between them. This CDR3 region has 16 residues. Germline assignment: CDR1 LNHDA and CDR2 SQIVND (reference sequence). DNA of the CDR3: TGTGCCAGTAGTATAGTCGTTTCAGGGAACGGGAATGAGCAGTTCTTC. Protein product: CASSIVVSGNGNEQFF.

This chain links TRBV6-6 with TRBJ2-7; a possible D gene is TRBD2 (6 bases). In germline, CDR1 is MNHNY, CDR2 SVGAGI (reference sequence). The V and J ends lost 6 bases and 6 bases respectively, with 18 bases between them. This CDR3 is 14 amino acids long. Here the CDR3 reads CASREGSATLEQYF. In DNA, the CDR3 is TGTGCCAGCAGGGAGGGCAGCGCAACTCTCGAGCAGTACTTC.

The chain employs TRBV20-1 and TRBJ2-1; 11 nucleotides align to TRBD2. The germline V gene has CDR1 DFQATT and CDR2 SNEGSKA (reference sequence). CDR3 length: 15 amino acids. With 5 bases clipped from V and 2 bases from J, the junction kept 5 bases outside the gene matches. The CDR3 loop is CSAQLAGAPYNEQFF. In nucleotides, the CDR3 is TGCAGTGCTCAACTAGCGGGAGCCCCCTACAATGAGCAGTTCTTC.

This clonotype was counted between two and nine times. The chain employs TRBV27 and TRBJ2-7, with 9 bases aligning to TRBD2. The junction had 5 bases not matched to a gene; V was cut back by 6 bases and J by 5 bases. Germline loops: CDR1 MNHEY, CDR2 SMNVEV (reference sequence). This CDR3 is built from 13 residues. For the CDR3, the DNA is TGTGCCAGCAGACCGGGACTAGCTAACGAGCAGTACTTC. Translating it yields CASRPGLANEQYF.

The chain uses TRBV11-2 and TRBJ2-1; D is possibly TRBD2 (5 bases). The V and J ends lost 3 bases and 6 bases respectively, with 21 bases between them. From germline, CDR1 is SGHAT and CDR2 FQNNGV. This CDR3 has 17 amino acids. The CDR3 region is CASSFPYGKGPFNEQFF. The CDR3 DNA reads TGTGCCAGCAGCTTCCCGTACGGGAAAGGGCCCTTCAATGAGCAGTTCTTC.

This clonotype was observed a few times. The CDR3 loop reads CSASSRDYTDTQYF. The CDR3 nucleotides are TGCAGTGCTAGTTCTCGGGACTACACAGATACGCAGTATTTT. The J gene is TRBJ2-3, the V gene TRBV20-1; 7 positions agree with TRBD2. The CDR3 length is 14 residues. V gave up 3 bases and J gave up 2 bases; unmatched junction bases: 5. Germline CDR1 reads DFQATT; CDR2 reads SNEGSKA (reference sequence).

The sample holds a few counts of this clonotype. The chain carries TRBV28 and TRBJ2-7; D is undetermined. The germline V gene encodes CDR1 MDHEN and CDR2 SYDVKM. This CDR3 spans 14 amino acids. V was cut by 5 bases and J by 1 base, with 12 bases left in between. CDR3 region: CASSPHSMSYEQYF. For the CDR3, the DNA is TGTGCCAGCAGTCCCCACTCGATGTCCTACGAGCAGTACTTC. Combining the CDR3 with reference TRBV28 and TRBJ2-7 gives the whole variable domain DVKVTQSSRYLVKRTGEKVFLECVQDMDHENMFWYRQDPGLGLRLIYFSYDVKMKEKGDIPEGYSVSREKKERFSLILESASTNQTSMYLCASSPHSMSYEQYFGPGTRLTVT.

This clonotype was found a few times. The chain joins TRBV20-1 to TRBJ1-4; D gene unclear. Germline assignment: CDR1 DFQATT and CDR2 SNEGSKA (reference sequence). The V end was cut by 6 bases, the J end by 4 bases, with 15 bases between. The CDR3 spans 14 residues. The CDR3 sequence is CSAAPDGINEKLFF. CDR3 DNA sequence: TGCAGTGCAGCCCCGGACGGGATTAATGAAAAACTGTTTTTT.

This chain connects TRBV9 to TRBJ2-3; D unresolved. Germline V gives CDR1 SGDLS, CDR2 YYNGEE. CDR3 length equals 16 residues. V lost 0 bases and J 3 bases, leaving 14 bases between the germline ends. The CDR3 spells CASSVGLWGSTDTQYF. DNA for the CDR3: TGTGCCAGCAGCGTAGGGTTGTGGGGATCGACAGATACGCAGTATTTT.

There are a few counts of this clonotype. V is TRBV18 and J is TRBJ2-7; 9 nucleotides line up with TRBD2. Germline CDR1 is KGHSH and CDR2 is LQKENI. The CDR3 extends over 14 amino acids. Trimming took 3 bases from V and 7 from J; bases not matched to a gene: 7. The CDR3 loop reads CASSPPGLAGEQYF. DNA of the CDR3: TGTGCCAGCTCACCTCCGGGACTAGCTGGTGAGCAGTACTTC. The full variable domain, with the rest looked up from reference TRBV18 and TRBJ2-7, is NAGVMQNPRHLVRRRGQEARLRCSPMKGHSHVYWYRQLPEEGLKFMVYLQKENIIDESGMPKERFSAEFPKEGPSILRIQQVVRGDSAAYFCASSPPGLAGEQYFGPGTRLTVT.

The table lists this clonotype with a few counts. This chain links TRBV7-8 with TRBJ1-2; TRBD1 might be the D (5 bases). From germline, CDR1 is SGHVS and CDR2 FQNEAQ. CDR3 length equals 14 residues. Between the trimmed V and J ends, which lost 0 bases and 4 bases, there was a span of 9 bases. As DNA, the CDR3 is TGTGCCAGCAGCTTAGCGGGGACGGCCTATGGCTACACCTTC. It yields the protein CASSLAGTAYGYTF. The variable domain in full, completed from reference TRBV7-8 and TRBJ1-2, reads GAGVSQSPRYKVAKRGQDVALRCDPISGHVSLFWYQQALGQGPEFLTYFQNEAQLDKSGLPSDRFFAERPEGSVSTLKIQRTQQEDSAVYLCASSLAGTAYGYTFGSGTRLTVV.

This chain connects TRBV20-1 to TRBJ2-1, with 9 bases fitting TRBD1. This CDR3 has 16 residues. The germline gives CDR1 DFQATT, CDR2 SNEGSKA (reference sequence). Trimming took 2 bases from V and 5 from J; bases not matched to a gene: 10. CDR3: CSARRVTGGANNEQFF. The CDR3 DNA reads TGCAGTGCTAGAAGAGTTACAGGGGGCGCAAACAATGAGCAGTTCTTC.

This clonotype appeared a few times. The rearrangement joins TRBV25-1 to TRBJ2-1, with a tentative D call TRBD1 (6 bases). The CDR3 spans 15 residues. V lost 9 bases to trimming and J lost 7 bases, with 22 bases between them. Germline CDR1 is MGHDK and CDR2 is SYGVNS. The CDR3 region is CASGRTGSMGNEQFF. CDR3 DNA sequence: TGTGCCAGTGGAAGAACAGGGAGCATGGGTAATGAGCAGTTCTTC.

Regarding this clonotype: Being one base from a much bigger clone, this may be a read error. V usage is TRBV29-1 and J usage is TRBJ2-7; TRBD1 might be the D (5 bases). CDR3 length: 11 residues. V dropped 3 bases and J dropped 7 bases, with 10 bases sitting between them. CDR1 SQVTM and CDR2 ANQGSEA come from the germline V gene. The chain's CDR3 is CSVDIRGEQYF. The CDR3 nucleotides read TGCAGCGTTGATATTAGGGGTGAGCAGTACTTC.

The chain couples TRBV4-1 to TRBJ2-1, with D tentatively TRBD1 (6 bases). With 0 bases removed from V and 0 bases from J, the gap between germline ends came to 12 bases. This CDR3 comprises 17 residues. CDR1 MGHRA and CDR2 YSYEKL come from the germline V gene. The CDR3 DNA reads TGCGCCAGCAGCCAAGAAGAGGGGGTTGGCTCCTACAATGAGCAGTTCTTC. Protein product: CASSQEEGVGSYNEQFF.

This clonotype was picked up a small number of times. The chain combines TRBV20-1 with TRBJ2-3, with TRBD2 matching over 9 bases. Germline values: CDR1 DFQATT, CDR2 SNEGSKA (reference sequence). V was clipped by 2 bases and J by 0 bases; unmatched bases: 3. The CDR3 runs 15 residues. The CDR3 DNA is TGCAGTGCTAGAACTAGCGGGTTTAGCACAGATACGCAGTATTTT. It encodes CSARTSGFSTDTQYF.

The chain recombines TRBV6-5 with TRBJ2-1; no definite D call. Gene TRBJ2-7 matches the end of the DNA better, so the J call may be wrong. Germline V gene sequence: CDR1 MNHEY, CDR2 SVGAGI. This CDR3 comprises 17 residues. CDR3 nucleotides: TGTGCCAGCAGTTACTCGAAAGGACCGAGCTCCTACAATGAGCAGTACTTC. It codes for CASSYSKGPSSYNEQYF.

The chain uses TRBV5-1 and TRBJ2-5, with 7 bases aligning to TRBD2. From germline, CDR1 is SGHRS and CDR2 YFSETQ. Trimming cost V 0 bases and J 4 bases; bases outside gene matches: 9. The CDR3 is 16 amino acids. As DNA, the CDR3 is TGCGCCAGCAGCTTGGGCGATAGCGGGTTCGGAGAGACCCAGTACTTC. Its translation is CASSLGDSGFGETQYF.